One sample yielded the 20 T cell receptor delta chains listed below, sequenced in a study of gamma-delta T cells after stem cell transplantation. TCRdb redid clone calling on the RT-PCR reads using CATT. The repertoire holds 15,000 to 19,000 delta-chain clones, with just under 9.5% as singletons. The sample taken for sequencing was gamma-delta T cells. These receptors all come from a human donor. It is not recorded whose cells these are; they may come from a transplant donor.

As concerns this clone: An end of the junction does not agree with germline; a read error may underlie this. Within the sample, other DNA sequences also encode this same CDR3. The V call is TRDV2, the J call TRDJ1; TRDD2 agrees at 7 bases. The germline CDR1 and CDR2 sequences are GEAIGNYY and EKD. The CDR3 sequence is 22 residues long. The chain's CDR3 is CACDTGHIPTSPGLTTRDTLIF. In nucleotides, the CDR3 is TGTGCCTGTGACACCGGACATATTCCTACGTCTCCTGGTCTCACTACGCGCGATACACTCATCTTT.

For this clone: TCRdb records a much larger clone's protein for this DNA, with a difference at residue 13 that likely arises from a read error; the protein given is the translation of the DNA. This chain connects TRDV2 to TRDJ1, with 9 bases aligning to TRDD3. The germline gives CDR1 GEAIGNYY, CDR2 EKD. This CDR3 spans 17 amino acids. The CDR3 nucleotides read TGTGCCTGTGACGCCTTACTTAGGGGGGGATACACCGGTAAACTCATCTTT. This gives the protein CACDALLRGGYTGKLIF.

This clone was detected only a few times. Mismatch with germline at one junction end may stem from a read error. The chain employs TRDV2 and TRDJ1; weak D call: TRDD3 (5 bases). Germline CDR1 is GEAIGNYY and CDR2 is EKD. The CDR3 is made up of 15 amino acids. The CDR3 is CAYDTAEDKTDKLIF. The CDR3, as DNA: TGTGCCTATGACACCGCGGAGGATAAAACCGATAAACTCATCTTT.

This clone was picked up many times. In the same sample, other DNA sequences code for this CDR3. This CDR3 reads CACDRRGDPAGWADKLIF. CDR3 DNA sequence: TGTGCCTGTGACAGGAGGGGGGATCCGGCGGGTTGGGCCGATAAACTCATCTTT. This chain links TRDV2 with TRDJ1; 7 bases map to TRDD3. V trimming: 2 bases; J trimming: 3 bases; junction bases outside the gene matches: 17. CDR3 length equals 18 residues. Germline CDR1 and CDR2: GEAIGNYY and EKD.

This clone has a handful of counts. TCRdb pairs this DNA with a much larger clone's protein that differs at residue 8, likely a read error; the protein shown was translated from the DNA. The chain is built from TRDV2 and TRDJ1; 9 bases match TRDD3. CDR1 and CDR2 (germline): GEAIGNYY, EKD. Germline trimming cut 1 base from V and 6 bases from J; bases unmatched to any gene: 14. CDR3 size: 17 residues. This CDR3 reads CACDTLGRLGDQYKLIF. The CDR3 DNA reads TGTGCCTGTGACACTCTGGGCAGACTGGGGGACCAGTATAAACTCATCTTT.

This clone has ten or more counts. TCRdb shows a much larger clone's protein in place of this DNA's translation, and the two differ at residue 12, likely through a read error; the protein shown is translated from the DNA. The V gene is TRDV2, the J gene TRDJ1; 13 bases are shared with TRDD3. CDR3 size: 18 residues. With 3 bases clipped from V and 1 base from J, the junction kept 10 bases outside the gene matches. CDR1 GEAIGNYY and CDR2 EKD come from the germline V gene. As DNA, the CDR3 is TGTGCCTGTGACTCATTACTGGGGGATACGCGTGCCACCGATAAACTCATCTTT. Translating gives CACDSLLGDTRATDKLIF.

This clone was seen ten or more times. Other DNA sequences in this sample translate to the same CDR3. The J gene is TRDJ1, the V gene TRDV2; TRDD3 might be the D (6 bases). The CDR3 contains 16 residues. Trimming took off 1 base at V and 0 bases at J, with 14 bases between the two ends. Germline CDR1 GEAIGNYY, CDR2 EKD. CDR3 sequence: CACDTLGVEYTDKLIF. CDR3 nucleotide sequence: TGTGCCTGTGACACGTTGGGGGTCGAGTACACCGATAAACTCATCTTT.

This chain connects TRDV2 to TRDJ1; D is unclear. Germline V gene lookup returns CDR1 GEAIGNYY and CDR2 EKD. The CDR3 spans 22 residues. V lost 3 bases and J lost 0, with 34 bases in between. CDR3 protein: CACDPLYTPRDVLGVDTDKLIF. Here the CDR3 DNA reads TGTGCCTGTGACCCCCTATATACACCCCGGGACGTCCTTGGTGTAGACACCGATAAACTCATCTTT.

Only a few counts were recorded for this clone. The protein held in TCRdb is that of a much larger clone and does not match this DNA's translation at residue 12, likely because of a read error; the protein shown is translated from the DNA. The rearrangement uses TRDV2 and TRDJ1; 12 nucleotides agree with TRDD3. V shed 0 bases, J shed 7 bases, and the junction held 8 bases outside the gene matches. The CDR3 sequence is 16 residues long. Per the germline V gene, CDR1 is GEAIGNYY and CDR2 is EKD. The CDR3 protein is CACDTVLGDTRVKLIF. As DNA, the CDR3 is TGTGCCTGTGACACCGTTCTGGGGGATACGCGCGTTAAACTCATCTTT.

A word on this clone: A far more abundant clone sits one base away, making this likely a read error. Other DNA sequences in the sample encode the same CDR3. The chain combines TRDV2 with TRDJ1, with 13 positions matching TRDD3. After removal of 0 bases from V and 5 bases from J, the junction contained 8 bases not matched to a gene. Germline V gene sequence: CDR1 GEAIGNYY, CDR2 EKD. The CDR3 runs to 17 residues. CDR3 nucleotide sequence: TGTGCCTGTGACACCCTGACTGGGGGATACGTATCAGATAAACTCATCTTT. It encodes CACDTLTGGYVSDKLIF.

Concerning this clone: TCRdb's listed protein matches a much larger clone and diverges from this DNA's translation at residue 8, likely through a read error; the protein shown comes from the DNA. The chain uses TRDV2 and TRDJ1; D is undetermined. CDR1 is GEAIGNYY, CDR2 EKD, per germline. This CDR3 has 16 amino acids. The germline V and J ends were trimmed by 0 bases and 0 bases, with 13 bases remaining between them. In nucleotides, the CDR3 is TGTGCCTGTGACACCGCGGGCCTCCCGTACACCGATAAACTCATCTTT. Translation: CACDTAGLPYTDKLIF.

Note on this clone: The protein recorded in TCRdb matches a much larger clone and deviates from this DNA's translation at residue 7, suggesting a read error; the protein here is obtained by translating the DNA. Other DNA sequences in the sample encode the same CDR3. The CDR3 region has the DNA TGTGCCTGTGACGGCTTACGGGGGGATAATGAGGTGGGCACCGATAAACTCATCTTT. Translating gives CACDGLRGDNEVGTDKLIF. The genes are TRDV2 and TRDJ1, with 8 bases aligning to TRDD3. J gave up 1 base and V 3 bases, and 18 bases lay outside the gene matches. The germline V gene has CDR1 GEAIGNYY and CDR2 EKD. The CDR3 contains 19 residues.

This clone has just a few counts. Translating this DNA gives a protein that differs at residue 9 from the TCRdb one, which belongs to a much larger clone; a read error is likely, and the protein shown is this translation. This chain links TRDV2 with TRDJ1; a possible D gene is TRDD3 (5 bases). CDR3 length: 17 residues. V gave up 0 bases and J gave up 6 bases, with 22 bases separating them. CDR1 is GEAIGNYY and CDR2 is EKD in the germline V gene. CDR3 region: CACDTVIRLALENKLIF. CDR3 nucleotide sequence: TGTGCCTGTGACACCGTAATCCGCCTGGCACTGGAGAATAAACTCATCTTT.

This clone appeared many times. Given a far larger clone just one base away, this is likely a sequencing read error. The sample has other DNA sequences that encode this CDR3 too. The rearrangement joins TRDV1 to TRDJ1, with no clear D. CDR1 is TSWWSYY, CDR2 QGS, per germline. The CDR3 length is 17 residues. Trimming pared 5 bases from V and 3 bases from J, leaving 22 bases between. CDR3 sequence: CALGKRITFRASDKLIF. The CDR3 coding sequence is TGTGCTCTTGGGAAGCGAATCACATTTCGGGCTTCCGATAAACTCATCTTT.

This clone was detected only a few times. At residue 5, the TCRdb amino acid sequence and the translated nucleotide sequence differ, so the protein here is the DNA translation. The chain links TRDV2 to TRDJ1; TRDD2 or TRDD3 may be the D gene (6 bases each). The CDR3 loop spans 16 amino acids. In germline, CDR1 is GEAIGNYY, CDR2 EKD. The V end lost 5 bases, the J end lost 5 bases, and 23 bases lay between the germline ends. CDR3 nucleotides: TGTGCCTGTGCCCGCTCCTCCTACGACCTGGGGGATAAACTCATCTTT. Encoded protein: CACARSSYDLGDKLIF.

Worth noting for this clone: This DNA translates differently at residue 15 from the TCRdb protein, which is that of a much larger clone; a read error is likely, and the protein shown is the DNA's own translation. The chain employs TRDV2 and TRDJ1; 13 bases line up with TRDD3. Per the germline V gene, CDR1 is GEAIGNYY and CDR2 is EKD. The CDR3 has 18 residues. The CDR3: CACDSLLGDTRVTDILIF. The DNA of the CDR3 is TGTGCCTGTGACTCATTACTGGGGGATACGCGTGTCACCGATATACTCATCTTT.

A few counts support this clone. A far larger clone is one base from this, pointing to a likely read error. The DNA is omitted, as the CDR3 cannot be located on it reliably, and the CDR3 follows TCRdb's listing. Other DNA sequences of this sample code for an identical CDR3. The V call is TRDV2, the J call TRDJ3; the table assigns TRDD3, which was not confirmed against the DNA. The CDR3 spans 19 residues, counting both ends. Per the germline V gene, CDR1 is GEAIGNYY and CDR2 is EKD. CDR3 amino acids: CACDPLGIGSSWDTRQMFF.

Note on this clone: Translating this DNA gives a protein that differs at residue 12 from the TCRdb one, which belongs to a much larger clone; a read error is likely, and the protein shown is this translation. The identical CDR3 is also encoded by other nucleotide sequences in the sample. The chain links TRDV2 to TRDJ1; 7 bases map to TRDD3. Germline-derived CDR1 and CDR2 are GEAIGNYY and EKD. The CDR3 runs to 18 residues. The CDR3 is CACDKIRTGDIDTDKLIF. The CDR3 DNA is TGCGCCTGTGACAAAATTCGTACTGGGGACATAGACACCGATAAACTCATCTTT.

For this clone: A read error likely explains why the TCRdb protein, taken from a much larger clone, differs from this DNA's translation at residue 12; the protein shown is translated from the DNA. The rearrangement links TRDV2 to TRDJ1, with 8 bases that match TRDD3. V shed 0 bases, J shed 1 base, and the junction held 12 bases outside the gene matches. Germline lookup yields CDR1 GEAIGNYY and CDR2 EKD. The CDR3 has 18 residues. CDR3 DNA sequence: TGTGCCTGTGACACCGTTTCCCCGGTACTGGGGGTCACCGATAAACTCATCTTT. Amino acid sequence: CACDTVSPVLGVTDKLIF.

This clone was seen at least ten times. Within the sample, other DNA sequences also encode this same CDR3. V usage is TRDV1 and J usage is TRDJ1; 11 nucleotides agree with TRDD3. The CDR3 runs 19 residues. Germline CDR1 TSWWSYY, CDR2 QGS. The V gene end was trimmed by 2 bases and the J gene end by 5 bases; junction bases not matched to a gene: 16. As DNA, the CDR3 is TGTGCTCTTGGGGAAAGAGAGCCCCCCGACTGGGGGATAAAGGATAAACTCATCTTT. It codes for CALGEREPPDWGIKDKLIF.